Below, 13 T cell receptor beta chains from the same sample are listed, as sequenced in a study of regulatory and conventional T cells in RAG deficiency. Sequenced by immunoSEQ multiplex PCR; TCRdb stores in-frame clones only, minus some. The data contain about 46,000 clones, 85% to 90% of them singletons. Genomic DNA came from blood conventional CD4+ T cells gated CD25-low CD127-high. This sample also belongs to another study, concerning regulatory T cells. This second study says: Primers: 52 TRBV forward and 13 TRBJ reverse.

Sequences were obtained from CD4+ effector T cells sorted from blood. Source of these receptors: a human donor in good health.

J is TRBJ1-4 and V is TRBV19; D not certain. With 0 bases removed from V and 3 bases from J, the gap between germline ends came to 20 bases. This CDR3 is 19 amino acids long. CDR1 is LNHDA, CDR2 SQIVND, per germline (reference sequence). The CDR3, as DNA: TGTGCCAGTAGTATAGATCCTTTGACTTTCATTACTCCTAATGAAAAACTGTTTTTT. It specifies CASSIDPLTFITPNEKLFF.

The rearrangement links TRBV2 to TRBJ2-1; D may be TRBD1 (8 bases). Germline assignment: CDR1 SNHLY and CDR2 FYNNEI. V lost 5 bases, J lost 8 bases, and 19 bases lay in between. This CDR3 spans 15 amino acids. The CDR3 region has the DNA TGTGCCAGCAGTCGGGAAACAGGGGGGGAATATGAGCAGTTCTTC. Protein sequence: CASSRETGGEYEQFF.

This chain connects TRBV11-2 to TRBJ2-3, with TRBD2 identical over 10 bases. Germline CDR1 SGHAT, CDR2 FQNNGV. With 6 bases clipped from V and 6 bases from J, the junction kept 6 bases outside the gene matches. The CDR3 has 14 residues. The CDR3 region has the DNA TGTGCCAGCAGTCTCACTAGCGGGATGGATACGCAGTATTTT. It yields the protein CASSLTSGMDTQYF.

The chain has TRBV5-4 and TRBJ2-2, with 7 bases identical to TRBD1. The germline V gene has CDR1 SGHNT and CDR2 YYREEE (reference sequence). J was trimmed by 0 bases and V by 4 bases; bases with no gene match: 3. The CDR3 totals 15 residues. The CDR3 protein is CASSTGQSNTGELFF. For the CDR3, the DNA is TGTGCCAGCAGCACGGGACAGTCGAACACCGGGGAGCTGTTTTTT.

The CDR3 DNA sequence: TGCGCCAGCAGCTTGGACGGAACCTCCGAAGAGACCCAGTACTTC. It codes for CASSLDGTSEETQYF. The V and J genes are TRBV5-1 and TRBJ2-5; D remains ambiguous. The CDR3 is 15 residues long. V lost 0 bases and J 3 bases, leaving 12 bases between the germline ends. Germline assignment: CDR1 SGHRS and CDR2 YFSETQ.

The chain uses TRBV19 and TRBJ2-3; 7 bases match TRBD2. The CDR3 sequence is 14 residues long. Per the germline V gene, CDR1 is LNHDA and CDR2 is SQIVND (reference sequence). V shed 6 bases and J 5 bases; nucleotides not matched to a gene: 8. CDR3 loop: CASRSRGGGDTQYF. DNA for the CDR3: TGTGCCAGTAGGAGCCGCGGGGGTGGAGATACGCAGTATTTT. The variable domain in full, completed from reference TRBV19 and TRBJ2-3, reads DGGITQSPKYLFRKEGQNVTLSCEQNLNHDAMYWYRQDPGQGLRLIYYSQIVNDFQKGDIAEGYSVSREKKESFPLTVTSAQKNPTAFYLCASRSRGGGDTQYFGPGTRLTVL.

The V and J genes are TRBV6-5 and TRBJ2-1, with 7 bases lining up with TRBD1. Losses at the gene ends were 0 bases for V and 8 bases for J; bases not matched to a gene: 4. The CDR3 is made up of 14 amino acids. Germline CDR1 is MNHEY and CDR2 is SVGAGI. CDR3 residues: CASSYSDRPHEQFF. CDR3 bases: TGTGCCAGCAGTTACTCGGACAGGCCCCATGAGCAGTTCTTC.

CDR3 sequence: CASSLARLTMNTEAFF. CDR3 coding DNA: TGTGCCAGCAGCTTAGCTCGATTGACGATGAACACTGAAGCTTTCTTT. The chain recombines TRBV11-2 with TRBJ1-1; D unclear. V was clipped by 1 base and J by 0 bases, with 12 bases between them. The CDR3 consists of 16 residues. From germline, CDR1 is SGHAT and CDR2 FQNNGV.

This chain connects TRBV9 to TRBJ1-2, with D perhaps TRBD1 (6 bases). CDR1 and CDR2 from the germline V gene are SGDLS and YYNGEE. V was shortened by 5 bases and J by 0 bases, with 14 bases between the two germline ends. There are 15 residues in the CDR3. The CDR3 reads CASSPQGQPNYGYTF. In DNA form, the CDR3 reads TGTGCCAGCAGTCCTCAGGGACAACCTAACTATGGCTACACCTTC.

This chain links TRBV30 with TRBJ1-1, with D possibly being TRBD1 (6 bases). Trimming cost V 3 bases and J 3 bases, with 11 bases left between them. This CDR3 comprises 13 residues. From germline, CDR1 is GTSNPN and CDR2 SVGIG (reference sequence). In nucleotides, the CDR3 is TGTGCCTGGAGACCCAGGACAGACACTGAAGCTTTCTTT. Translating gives CAWRPRTDTEAFF. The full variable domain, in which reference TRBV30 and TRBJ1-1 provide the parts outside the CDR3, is SQTIHQWPATLVQPVGSPLSLECTVEGTSNPNLYWYRQAAGRGLQLLFYSVGIGQISSEVPQNLSASRPQDRQFILSSKKLLLSDSGFYLCAWRPRTDTEAFFGQGTRLTVV.

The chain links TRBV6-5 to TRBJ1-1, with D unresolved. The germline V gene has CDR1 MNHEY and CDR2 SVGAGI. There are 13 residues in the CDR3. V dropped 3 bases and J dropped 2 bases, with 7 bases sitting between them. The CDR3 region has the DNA TGTGCCAGCAGTTATTCAGCAAACACTGAAGCTTTCTTT. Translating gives CASSYSANTEAFF.

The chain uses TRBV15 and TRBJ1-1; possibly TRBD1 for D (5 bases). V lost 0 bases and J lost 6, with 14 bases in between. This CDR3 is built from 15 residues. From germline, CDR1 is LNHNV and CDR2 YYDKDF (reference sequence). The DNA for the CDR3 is TGTGCCACCAGCAGAGATGGCAGGGTGAGGGCTGAAGCTTTCTTT. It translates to CATSRDGRVRAEAFF.

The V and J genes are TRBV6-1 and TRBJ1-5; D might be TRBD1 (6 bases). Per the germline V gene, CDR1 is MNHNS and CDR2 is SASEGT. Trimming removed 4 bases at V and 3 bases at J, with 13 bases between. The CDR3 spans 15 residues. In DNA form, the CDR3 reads TGTGCCAGCAGTGGTGAGGGACAAATCAATCAGCCCCAGCATTTT. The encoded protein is CASSGEGQINQPQHF.